Listed below are T cell receptor beta chains from one sample, sequenced in a study of blood T cell repertoires in COVID-19. Clones were read by immunoSEQ multiplex PCR, and TCRdb kept only the in-frame ones, dropping some. This table holds approximately 300,000 clones, roughly 90% found once. Sequenced material: peripheral blood. The source is a woman in her 30s with COVID-19, enrolled during active disease. The CDR3 runs from the conserved cysteine through the conserved F or W. Each record gives: D gene, clone size, CDR3 length, J gene, V gene, CDR3 DNA, CDR3 protein. The D gene is left open where the match is weak. Clone size, where shown, is once, few, many, or a class for clones that have expanded.

D gene: .
clone size: .
CDR3 length: 13
J gene: TRBJ2-7
V gene: TRBV30
CDR3 DNA: TGTGCCTGGAGTGTGTTTGGGAGCTACGAGCAGTACTTC
CDR3 protein: CAWSVFGSYEQYF

D gene: .
clone size: .
CDR3 length: 12
J gene: TRBJ1-4
V gene: TRBV9
CDR3 DNA: TGTGCCAGCAGCGCGAGGAGTGGAAAACTGTTTTTT
CDR3 protein: CASSARSGKLFF

D gene: TRBD1
clone size: .
CDR3 length: 17
J gene: TRBJ1-5
V gene: TRBV28
CDR3 DNA: TGTGCCAGCAGTCGGACCACGACAGGGATGGGCAATCAGCCCCAGCATTTT
CDR3 protein: CASSRTTTGMGNQPQHF

D gene: TRBD1
clone size: .
CDR3 length: 15
J gene: TRBJ1-5
V gene: TRBV6-2/TRBV6-3
CDR3 DNA: TGTGCCAGCAGCCCTGGACAGGGGAGCAATCAGCCCCAGCATTTT
CDR3 protein: CASSPGQGSNQPQHF

D gene: TRBD2
clone size: .
CDR3 length: 14
J gene: TRBJ2-1
V gene: TRBV20-1
CDR3 DNA: TGCAGTGCTAGTTCGGGACTAGCATACAATGAGCAGTTCTTC
CDR3 protein: CSASSGLAYNEQFF

D gene: .
clone size: .
CDR3 length: 13
J gene: TRBJ1-5
V gene: TRBV28
CDR3 DNA: TGTGCCAGCACCTCCCAGGGGAGTCAGCCCCAGCATTTT
CDR3 protein: CASTSQGSQPQHF

D gene: .
clone size: .
CDR3 length: 11
J gene: TRBJ2-6
V gene: TRBV12-3/TRBV12-4
CDR3 DNA: TGTGCCAGCAGTTTCCCCGACGTCCTGACTTTC
CDR3 protein: CASSFPDVLTF

D gene: TRBD1
clone size: .
CDR3 length: 13
J gene: TRBJ1-4
V gene: TRBV2
CDR3 DNA: TGTGCCAGCCGGGGACAGGGGAACGAAAAACTGTTTTTT
CDR3 protein: CASRGQGNEKLFF

D gene: TRBD1
clone size: .
CDR3 length: 17
J gene: TRBJ2-1
V gene: TRBV10-3
CDR3 DNA: TGTGCCATCAGTGAGTCGACCGCAGGGGGCGGATACAATGAGCAGTTCTTC
CDR3 protein: CAISESTAGGGYNEQFF

D gene: .
clone size: .
CDR3 length: 14
J gene: TRBJ1-1
V gene: TRBV5-4
CDR3 DNA: TGTGCCAGCAGCTTGGGAGGGGGGGCAACTGAAGCTTTCTTT
CDR3 protein: CASSLGGGATEAFF

D gene: .
clone size: .
CDR3 length: 15
J gene: TRBJ1-3
V gene: TRBV5-4
CDR3 DNA: TGTGCCAGCAGCTTGCGGGGGGCCATGGGAAACACCATATATTTT
CDR3 protein: CASSLRGAMGNTIYF

D gene: TRBD1
clone size: .
CDR3 length: 15
J gene: TRBJ1-2
V gene: TRBV5-4
CDR3 DNA: TGTGCCAGCAGCCGATGGACAGGGAACCTTGATGGCTACACCTTC
CDR3 protein: CASSRWTGNLDGYTF

D gene: .
clone size: .
CDR3 length: 14
J gene: TRBJ1-1
V gene: TRBV28
CDR3 DNA: TGTGCCAGCACCTCGCCCGGAGGGAGAACTGAAACTTTCTTT
CDR3 protein: CASTSPGGRTETFF

D gene: TRBD1
clone size: .
CDR3 length: 15
J gene: TRBJ1-5
V gene: TRBV7-2
CDR3 DNA: TGTGCCAGCAGCAAGCTGGGACAGGGTTTATCGCCCCAGCATTTT
CDR3 protein: CASSKLGQGLSPQHF

D gene: TRBD1
clone size: .
CDR3 length: 16
J gene: TRBJ2-7
V gene: TRBV18
CDR3 DNA: TGTGCCAGCTCATCATCTCCAGGACAGGTCTCCTACGAGCAGTACTTC
CDR3 protein: CASSSSPGQVSYEQYF

D gene: .
clone size: .
CDR3 length: 15
J gene: TRBJ2-7
V gene: TRBV6-2/TRBV6-3
CDR3 DNA: TGTGCCAGCACCTACTCTGGAGTGATTGCCTACGAGCAGTACTTC
CDR3 protein: CASTYSGVIAYEQYF

D gene: TRBD1
clone size: .
CDR3 length: 14
J gene: TRBJ1-2
V gene: TRBV5-1
CDR3 DNA: TGCGCCAGCAGCCCCGGGACAGGGGGCTATGGCTACACCTTC
CDR3 protein: CASSPGTGGYGYTF

D gene: .
clone size: few
CDR3 length: 14
J gene: TRBJ1-3
V gene: TRBV6-5
CDR3 DNA: TGTGCCAGCAGCCGGGGGGCCTCTGGAAACACCATATATTTT
CDR3 protein: CASSRGASGNTIYF

D gene: .
clone size: .
CDR3 length: 14
J gene: TRBJ1-3
V gene: TRBV5-4
CDR3 DNA: TGTGCCAGCAGCCCTACGGGATCCGGAAACACCATATATTTT
CDR3 protein: CASSPTGSGNTIYF

D gene: .
clone size: .
CDR3 length: 15
J gene: TRBJ2-1
V gene: TRBV11-2
CDR3 DNA: TGTGCCAGCACCGGGATAGCGAGCTCCTACAATGAGCAGTTCTTC
CDR3 protein: CASTGIASSYNEQFF

D gene: TRBD1
clone size: .
CDR3 length: 14
J gene: TRBJ1-2
V gene: TRBV2
CDR3 DNA: TGTGCCAGCAGTGTTGGGACAGGGGGACATGGCTACACCTTC
CDR3 protein: CASSVGTGGHGYTF

D gene: .
clone size: .
CDR3 length: 11
J gene: TRBJ1-2
V gene: TRBV6-5
CDR3 DNA: TGTGCCAGCAGACAAAACTATGGCTACACCTTC
CDR3 protein: CASRQNYGYTF

D gene: .
clone size: .
CDR3 length: 14
J gene: TRBJ2-7
V gene: TRBV29-1
CDR3 DNA: TGCAGCGTCGGGGACTCAACGCTAGGCTACGAGCAGTACTTC
CDR3 protein: CSVGDSTLGYEQYF

D gene: TRBD2
clone size: .
CDR3 length: 18
J gene: TRBJ2-2
V gene: TRBV3-1/TRBV3-2
CDR3 DNA: TGTGCCAGCAGCCAAGTCCCAACTAGCGGGAGGTTTGCCGGGGAGCTGTTTTTT
CDR3 protein: CASSQVPTSGRFAGELFF